This note documents a single TCR beta chain sequence. Germline trimming cut 1 base from V and 4 bases from J; bases unmatched to any gene: 6. CDR3 length: 15 amino acids. The germline CDR1 and CDR2 sequences are SGHTA and FQGNSA. Each diagnosis drew on symptoms, thyroxine, TRAb, thyroid ultrasound and orbital computed tomography findings. The record originates from a study of T cells in Graves' hyperthyroidism and ophthalmopathy. About the research overall: The authors collected peripheral blood at initial diagnosis, before any treatment.

Amplified regions were TCR beta CDR3 sequences from RNA transcripts. The HTBI set primed first-round TCR CDR3 RT-PCR. MiXCR, applied by TCRdb to the multiplex PCR reads, yields one record per CDR3 protein. The sample lists about 840,000 distinct CDR3 sequences; approximately 40% were seen once. This TCR was recovered from a man between 18 and 29 years old with Graves' hyperthyroidism. This chain connects TRBV7-2 to TRBJ2-7; 8 nucleotides match TRBD1. Sequencing input: blood. The CDR3 DNA follows: TGTGCCAGCAGCTTAGAGGCAGGGGGCGTGTACGAGCAGTACTTC. Encoded protein: CASSLEAGGVYEQYF.